This section outlines one T cell receptor (beta chain) sequence together with its context. TCRdb analysed the 5' RACE reads with MiXCR anew, one entry per CDR3 protein. The sample includes around 200,000 distinct CDR3 sequences, around a sixth of them seen just once. Trimming removed 8 bases at V and 0 bases at J, with 5 bases between. CDR3 size: 13 residues. CDR1 SGHAT and CDR2 FQNNGV come from the germline V gene. These data belong to a study of T-cell memory formation after mild COVID-19. The TCR comes from a man between 18 and 35 years old who had mild COVID-19 (a few samples of this study predate the infection). Cell type and time point are not known. Sequencing used PBMCs or a T cell subset sorted from them (not recorded which). V is TRBV11-2 and J is TRBJ2-6; D ambiguous. For the CDR3, the DNA is TGTGCCAGCGTCCCCTCTGGGGCCAACGTCCTGACTTTC. This gives the protein CASVPSGANVLTF.